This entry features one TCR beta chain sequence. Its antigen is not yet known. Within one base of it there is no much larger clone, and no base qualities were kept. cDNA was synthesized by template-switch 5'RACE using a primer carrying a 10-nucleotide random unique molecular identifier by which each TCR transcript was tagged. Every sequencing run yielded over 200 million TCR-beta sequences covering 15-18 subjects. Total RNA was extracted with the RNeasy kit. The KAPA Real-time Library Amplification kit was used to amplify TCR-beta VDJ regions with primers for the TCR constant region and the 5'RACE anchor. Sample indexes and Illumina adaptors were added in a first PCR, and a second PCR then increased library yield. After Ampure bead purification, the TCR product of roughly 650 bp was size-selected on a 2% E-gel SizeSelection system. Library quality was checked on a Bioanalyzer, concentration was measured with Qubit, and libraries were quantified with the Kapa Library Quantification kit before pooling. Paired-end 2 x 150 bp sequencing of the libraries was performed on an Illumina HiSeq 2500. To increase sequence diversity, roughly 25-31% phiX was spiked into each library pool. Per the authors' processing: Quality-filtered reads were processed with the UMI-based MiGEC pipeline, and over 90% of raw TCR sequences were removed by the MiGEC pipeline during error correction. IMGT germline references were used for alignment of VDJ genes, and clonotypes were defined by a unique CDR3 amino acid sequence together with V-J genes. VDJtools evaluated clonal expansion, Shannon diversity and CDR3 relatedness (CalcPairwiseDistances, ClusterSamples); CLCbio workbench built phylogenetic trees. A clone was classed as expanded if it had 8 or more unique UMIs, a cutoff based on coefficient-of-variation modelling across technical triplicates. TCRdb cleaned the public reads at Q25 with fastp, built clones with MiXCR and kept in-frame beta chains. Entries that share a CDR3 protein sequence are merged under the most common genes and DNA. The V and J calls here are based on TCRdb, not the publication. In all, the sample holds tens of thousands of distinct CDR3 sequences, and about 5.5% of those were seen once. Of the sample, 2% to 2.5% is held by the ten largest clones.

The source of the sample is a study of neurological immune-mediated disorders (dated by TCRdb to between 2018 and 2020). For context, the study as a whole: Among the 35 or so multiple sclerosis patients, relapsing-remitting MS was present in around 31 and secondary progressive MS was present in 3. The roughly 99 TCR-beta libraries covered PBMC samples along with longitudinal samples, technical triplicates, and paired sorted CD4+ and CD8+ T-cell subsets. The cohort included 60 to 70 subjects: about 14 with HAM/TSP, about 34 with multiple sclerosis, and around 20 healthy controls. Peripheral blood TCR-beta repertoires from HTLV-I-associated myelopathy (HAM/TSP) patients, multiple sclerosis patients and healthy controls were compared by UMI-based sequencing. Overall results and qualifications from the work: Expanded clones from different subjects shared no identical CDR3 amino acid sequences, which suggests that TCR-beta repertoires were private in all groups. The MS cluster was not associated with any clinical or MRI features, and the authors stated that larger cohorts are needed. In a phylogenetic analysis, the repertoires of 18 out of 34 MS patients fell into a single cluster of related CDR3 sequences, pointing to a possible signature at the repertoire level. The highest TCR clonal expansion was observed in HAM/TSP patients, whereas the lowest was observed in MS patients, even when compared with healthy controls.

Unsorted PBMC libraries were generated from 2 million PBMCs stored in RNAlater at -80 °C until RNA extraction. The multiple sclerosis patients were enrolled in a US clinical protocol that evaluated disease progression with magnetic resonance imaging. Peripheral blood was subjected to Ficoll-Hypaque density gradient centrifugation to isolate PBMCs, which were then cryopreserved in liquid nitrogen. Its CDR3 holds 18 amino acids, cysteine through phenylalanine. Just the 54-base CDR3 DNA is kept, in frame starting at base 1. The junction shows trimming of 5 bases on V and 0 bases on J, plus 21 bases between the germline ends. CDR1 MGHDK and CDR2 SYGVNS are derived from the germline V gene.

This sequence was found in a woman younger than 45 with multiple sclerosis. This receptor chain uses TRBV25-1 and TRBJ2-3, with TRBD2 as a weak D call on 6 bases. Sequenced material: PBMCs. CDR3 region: CASSPTWGGITSTDTQYF. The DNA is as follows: TGTGCCAGCAGTCCGACGTGGGGCGGGATTACCAGCACAGATACGCAGTATTTT.